This entry lists 27 T cell receptor beta chains sequenced from one sample in a study of T cell clusters in autoimmune cytopenias. TRB was amplified from around 250 ng of peripheral blood genomic DNA per sample. One tube held mixed TRB-A and TRB-B primer pools for touch-down PCR. From its re-call of the multiplex PCR reads, TCRdb lists each CDR3 protein once, without DNA. The sample totals about 6,900 distinct CDR3 sequences. A further study also used this sample, focusing on T cell repertoires in aging, cancer and after chemotherapy.

Sequenced sample: peripheral blood. The source of these receptors is a human donor in good health.

The V gene is TRBV30, the J gene TRBJ1-5. In germline, CDR1 is GTSNPN, CDR2 SVGIG (reference sequence). This CDR3 region has 13 residues. The CDR3 sequence is CAWSVRYNQPQHF.

This chain uses TRBV12-3 or TRBV12-4 with TRBJ2-1; as DNA is missing, the TRBD1 call by TCRdb cannot be tested. This CDR3 is 14 amino acids long. CDR3 region: CASSFRTGRGEQFF.

The genes are TRBV5-5 and TRBJ1-4. The CDR3 is 15 residues long. Germline V gives CDR1 SGHKS, CDR2 YYEKEE (reference sequence). The CDR3 loop reads CASSARSGDYEKLFF.

This clonotype shows up as medium-sized by frequency. J is TRBJ2-7 and V is TRBV19; TCRdb proposes TRBD1, but this gene call is untestable without DNA. The CDR3 is made up of 13 amino acids. CDR1 is LNHDA, CDR2 SQIVND, per germline (reference sequence). The CDR3 loop reads CASSIMGGYEQYF.

The chain joins TRBV7-9 to TRBJ2-7; the D call of TRBD1 rests on TCRdb alone, since no DNA is present to check it. CDR1 and CDR2 (germline): SEHNR, FQNEAQ (reference sequence). The CDR3 is 16 residues long. The CDR3 reads CASSLFDRDRFHEQYF.

The rearrangement uses TRBV12-3 or TRBV12-4 and TRBJ2-3. The CDR3 consists of 12 residues. CDR3 sequence reads: CASRLETDTQYF.

This chain links TRBV20-1 with TRBJ1-5; without DNA, the TCRdb call of TRBD1 cannot be checked. The germline V gene encodes CDR1 DFQATT and CDR2 SNEGSKA (reference sequence). CDR3 size: 16 residues. The CDR3 loop reads CSARTLTGYSNQPQHF.

This clonotype shows up as medium-sized by frequency. The chain couples TRBV29-1 to TRBJ1-1; with no DNA, the TCRdb D assignment of TRBD1 cannot be verified. Germline V gene data show CDR1 as SQVTM and CDR2 as ANQGSEA. This CDR3 is built from 13 residues. The chain's CDR3 is CSARDTRGTEAFF.

V usage is TRBV19 and J usage is TRBJ2-7; TCRdb's D call, TRBD1, is unchecked because there is no DNA. The CDR3 has 16 amino acids. The V gene's germline CDR1 is LNHDA and CDR2 SQIVND (reference sequence). CDR3 region: CASSNSGIEPSYEQYF.

The V and J genes are TRBV29-1 and TRBJ2-6; the TCRdb call, TRBD1, lacks DNA for checking. Germline V gene data show CDR1 as SQVTM and CDR2 as ANQGSEA. The CDR3 has 15 amino acids. The CDR3 protein is CSVGDRVSGANVLTF.

In terms of frequency, this clonotype is medium-sized (0.01 to 0.1%). This chain joins TRBV13 and TRBJ2-3; TCRdb indicates TRBD1, and absent DNA this call remains unverified. From germline, CDR1 is PRHDT and CDR2 FYEKMQ (reference sequence). The CDR3 has 17 residues. CDR3 sequence: CASSSPGDVPSTDTQYF.

V gene TRBV7-2 combines with J gene TRBJ2-3; TCRdb's D call of TRBD2 is untestable without DNA. The CDR3 length is 15 residues. CDR1 and CDR2 from the germline V gene are SGHTA and FQGNSA. The CDR3 loop is CASSSRGLPVPTQYF.

Frequency places this clonotype as medium-sized. The rearrangement uses TRBV6-5 and TRBJ2-7; absent DNA, TCRdb's TRBD1 call cannot be checked. This CDR3 spans 15 amino acids. CDR1 is MNHEY and CDR2 is SVGAGI in the germline V gene. The CDR3 sequence: CASSTRGGFVNEQYF.

This clonotype is labeled medium-sized based on frequency. This chain uses TRBV19 with TRBJ2-5. The CDR3 sequence is 12 residues long. Germline-derived CDR1 and CDR2 are LNHDA and SQIVND (reference sequence). The CDR3 loop reads CASSMEGETQYF. Variable domain in full (rest from reference TRBV19 and TRBJ2-5): DGGITQSPKYLFRKEGQNVTLSCEQNLNHDAMYWYRQDPGQGLRLIYYSQIVNDFQKGDIAEGYSVSREKKESFPLTVTSAQKNPTAFYLCASSMEGETQYFGPGTRLLVL.

According to its frequency, this clonotype is medium-sized (0.01 to 0.1%). J is TRBJ2-5 and V is TRBV6-6; TCRdb selects TRBD2, and the lack of DNA leaves this call unchecked. The CDR3 has 15 residues. CDR1 is MNHNY, CDR2 SVGAGI, per germline (reference sequence). CDR3 loop: CASRYTSGQQETQYF.

V gene TRBV5-1 combines with J gene TRBJ2-7; TCRdb selects TRBD1, and the lack of DNA leaves this call unchecked. Germline CDR1 SGHRS, CDR2 YFSETQ. The CDR3 loop spans 13 amino acids. This CDR3 reads CASSYIQGNEQYF. The entire variable domain, with the rest obtained from reference TRBV5-1 and TRBJ2-7, is as follows: KAGVTQTPRYLIKTRGQQVTLSCSPISGHRSVSWYQQTPGQGLQFLFEYFSETQRNKGNFPGRFSGRQFSNSRSEMNVSTLELGDSALYLCASSYIQGNEQYFGPGTRLTVT.

The V and J genes are TRBV27 and TRBJ1-5; TCRdb's assignment of TRBD1 cannot be checked, as there is no DNA. The CDR3 consists of 15 residues. From germline, CDR1 is MNHEY and CDR2 SMNVEV (reference sequence). The chain's CDR3 is CASSEIQGFLRPQHF.

The CDR3 sequence is CSAPPAGGRSGTDTQYF. V usage is TRBV20-1 and J usage is TRBJ2-3; TCRdb's D call of TRBD2 is untestable without DNA. Germline lookup yields CDR1 DFQATT and CDR2 SNEGSKA (reference sequence). The CDR3 totals 17 residues.

The rearrangement links TRBV12-3 or TRBV12-4 to TRBJ2-6; TCRdb's assignment of TRBD2 cannot be checked, as there is no DNA. The CDR3 is made up of 16 amino acids. CDR3 sequence: CASSPWGRTGANVLTF.

The chain combines TRBV7-2 with TRBJ1-1; TCRdb designates TRBD1, a call that cannot be tested without DNA. Germline-derived CDR1 and CDR2 are SGHTA and FQGNSA. The CDR3 is made up of 15 amino acids. CDR3 sequence reads: CASSPMTGMNTEAFF.

The V call is TRBV7-6, the J call TRBJ2-5; TCRdb names TRBD1, which stays unverified in the absence of DNA. The CDR3 is 15 amino acids. Germline CDR1 is SGHVS and CDR2 is FNYEAQ. Here the CDR3 reads CASSLLTGFVETQYF.

This clonotype counts as medium-sized (0.01 to 0.1%) by frequency. The J gene is TRBJ2-7, the V gene TRBV12-3 or TRBV12-4. The CDR3 covers 14 residues. CDR3 amino acids: CASSLWSSSYEQYF.

The rearrangement joins TRBV7-2 to TRBJ2-2; the TRBD2 assignment by TCRdb is unverifiable without DNA. Germline V gene lookup returns CDR1 SGHTA and CDR2 FQGNSA. The CDR3 runs to 13 residues. The CDR3 protein is CASSFASPGELFF.

This clonotype is labeled medium-sized based on frequency. The CDR3 sequence: CASRMLGTTIHEQFF. The chain employs TRBV12-3 or TRBV12-4 and TRBJ2-1; as DNA is missing, the TRBD2 call by TCRdb cannot be tested. CDR3 length: 15 amino acids.

Measured by frequency, this clonotype is medium-sized (0.01 to 0.1%). The rearrangement joins TRBV29-1 to TRBJ2-2. The CDR3 loop spans 11 amino acids. From germline, CDR1 is SQVTM and CDR2 ANQGSEA. The CDR3: CSVIEAGELFF.

According to its frequency, this clonotype is medium-sized. The chain has TRBV6-2 or TRBV6-3 and TRBJ2-5. CDR1 MNHEY and CDR2 SVGEGT come from the germline V gene. The CDR3 has 13 amino acids. CDR3: CASSYSGQETQYF.

This clonotype shows up as medium-sized (0.01 to 0.1%) by frequency. V gene TRBV29-1 combines with J gene TRBJ2-4; TCRdb's D call, TRBD1, is unchecked because there is no DNA. The V gene's germline CDR1 is SQVTM and CDR2 ANQGSEA. This CDR3 region has 13 residues. The CDR3 reads CSVSTGRGNIQYF.